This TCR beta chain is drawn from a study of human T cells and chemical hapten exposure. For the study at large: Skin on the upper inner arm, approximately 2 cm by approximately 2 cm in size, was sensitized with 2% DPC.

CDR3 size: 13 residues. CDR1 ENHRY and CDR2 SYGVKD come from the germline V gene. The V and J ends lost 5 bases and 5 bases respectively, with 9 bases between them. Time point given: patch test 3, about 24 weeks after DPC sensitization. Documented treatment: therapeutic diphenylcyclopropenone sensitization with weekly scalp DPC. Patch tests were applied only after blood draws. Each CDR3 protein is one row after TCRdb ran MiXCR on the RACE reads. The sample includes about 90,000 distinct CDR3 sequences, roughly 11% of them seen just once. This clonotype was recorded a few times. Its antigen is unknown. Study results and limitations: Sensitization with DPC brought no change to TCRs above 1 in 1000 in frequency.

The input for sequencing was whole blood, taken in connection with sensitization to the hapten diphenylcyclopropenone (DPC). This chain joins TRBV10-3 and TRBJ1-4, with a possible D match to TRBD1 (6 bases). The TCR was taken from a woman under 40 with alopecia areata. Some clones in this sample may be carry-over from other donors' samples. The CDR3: CAISRTENEKLFF. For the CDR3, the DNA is TGTGCCATCAGTCGGACAGAGAATGAAAAACTGTTTTTT.